These T cell receptor beta chains were read from a single sample in a study of PD-L1 blockade in urothelial cancer. Clones were sequenced by immunoSEQ multiplex PCR, and TCRdb holds only the in-frame ones, with some missing. The sample consists of over 100,000 clones, approximately 84% of them appearing once. The sequencing used PBMCs, collected around atezolizumab (anti-PD-L1) treatment. These receptors came from a man aged 50 to 59 with urothelial cancer. CDR3s include the opening cysteine and the closing phenylalanine or tryptophan. The D gene is left open where the match is weak. Rows give clone size only sometimes, using once, few, many, or a class for an expanded clone.

d_call: -; j_call: TRBJ2-3; clone_size: -; v_call: TRBV19; cdr3_nt: TGTGCCAGTAGTATAAGAGACACAGATACGCAGTATTTT; cdr3_aa: CASSIRDTDTQYF
d_call: TRBD2; j_call: TRBJ2-7; clone_size: few; v_call: TRBV19; cdr3_nt: TGTGCCAGTAGTCCGAAATTCATGGCTAGCGGGAGCAGGGGGTACGAGCAGTACTTC; cdr3_aa: CASSPKFMASGSRGYEQYF
d_call: -; j_call: TRBJ1-4; clone_size: -; v_call: TRBV6-6; cdr3_nt: TGTGCCAGCAGTTACATGGGGGCTGCTAATGAAAAACTGTTTTTT; cdr3_aa: CASSYMGAANEKLFF
d_call: TRBD1; j_call: TRBJ1-3; clone_size: -; v_call: TRBV30; cdr3_nt: TGTGCCTGGAGGGGGACAGGAAAAAACACCATATATTTT; cdr3_aa: CAWRGTGKNTIYF
d_call: -; j_call: TRBJ2-1; clone_size: many; v_call: TRBV27; cdr3_nt: TGTGCCAGCAGTTTATCCCCCGATGAGCAGTTCTTC; cdr3_aa: CASSLSPDEQFF
d_call: TRBD2; j_call: TRBJ2-2; clone_size: -; v_call: TRBV7-2; cdr3_nt: TGTGCCAGCAGCTTTAGCGGGAGTGGCACCGGGGAGCTGTTTTTT; cdr3_aa: CASSFSGSGTGELFF
d_call: TRBD2; j_call: TRBJ2-5; clone_size: -; v_call: TRBV7-2; cdr3_nt: TGTGCCAGCAGCGTGGCGGGGCTAGCGGGAGGGGTCGAGACCCAGTACTTC; cdr3_aa: CASSVAGLAGGVETQYF
d_call: -; j_call: TRBJ1-1; clone_size: -; v_call: TRBV6-5; cdr3_nt: TGTGCCAGCAGTTACTCGTCTGAGAATCTGAACACTGAAGCTTTCTTT; cdr3_aa: CASSYSSENLNTEAFF
d_call: TRBD1; j_call: TRBJ1-1; clone_size: few; v_call: TRBV27; cdr3_nt: TGTGCCAGCAAATTGGGGACAGGGTCTCTTAATGAAGCTTTCTTT; cdr3_aa: CASKLGTGSLNEAFF
d_call: -; j_call: TRBJ2-1; clone_size: -; v_call: TRBV11-2; cdr3_nt: TGTGCCAGCAGCCCAGGTTCATATTGGGCTGAGCAGTTCTTC; cdr3_aa: CASSPGSYWAEQFF
d_call: TRBD1; j_call: TRBJ1-5; clone_size: -; v_call: TRBV30; cdr3_nt: TGTGCCTGGAGTCGGACAGGGGGCGATGGGCAGCCCCAGCATTTT; cdr3_aa: CAWSRTGGDGQPQHF
d_call: TRBD2; j_call: TRBJ2-2; clone_size: -; v_call: TRBV11-3; cdr3_nt: TGTGCCAGCAGCCCACGACTAGCGGGGCCCACCGGGGAGCTGTTTTTT; cdr3_aa: CASSPRLAGPTGELFF
d_call: TRBD1; j_call: TRBJ2-7; clone_size: -; v_call: TRBV5-1; cdr3_nt: TGCGCCAGCAGCTTGGCGGGACAGGGGCCCTACGAGCAGTACTTC; cdr3_aa: CASSLAGQGPYEQYF
d_call: TRBD2; j_call: TRBJ2-1; clone_size: -; v_call: TRBV9; cdr3_nt: TGTGCCAGCAGCGCGAGACTAGCGGGAGGGGTTGAGCAGTTCTTC; cdr3_aa: CASSARLAGGVEQFF
d_call: TRBD2; j_call: TRBJ2-1; clone_size: -; v_call: TRBV10-3; cdr3_nt: TGTGCCATCAGTGGACCCCTAGCGGGAGGGAGAGATGAGCAGTTCTTC; cdr3_aa: CAISGPLAGGRDEQFF
d_call: -; j_call: TRBJ2-2; clone_size: once; v_call: TRBV9; cdr3_nt: TGTGCCAGCAGCGTGCAGGGCTCGAACACCGGGGAGCTGTTTTTT; cdr3_aa: CASSVQGSNTGELFF
d_call: TRBD2; j_call: TRBJ2-7; clone_size: -; v_call: TRBV7-8; cdr3_nt: TGTGCCAGCAGCTTAGAGGGGACTAGCAAGTACGAGCAGTACTTC; cdr3_aa: CASSLEGTSKYEQYF
d_call: TRBD1; j_call: TRBJ1-2; clone_size: -; v_call: TRBV27; cdr3_nt: TGTGCCAGCAGTCCATCACAGGGGGCCAACTATGGCTACACCTTC; cdr3_aa: CASSPSQGANYGYTF
d_call: TRBD2; j_call: TRBJ2-2; clone_size: -; v_call: TRBV7-9; cdr3_nt: TGTGCCAGCAGCTTCTTGCCGGGACTAGGGACGGGGGAGCTGTTTTTT; cdr3_aa: CASSFLPGLGTGELFF
d_call: -; j_call: TRBJ2-7; clone_size: -; v_call: TRBV2; cdr3_nt: TGTGCCAGCAGGCCGGACAGCACCTACGAGCAGTACTTC; cdr3_aa: CASRPDSTYEQYF
d_call: TRBD1; j_call: TRBJ1-5; clone_size: -; v_call: TRBV28; cdr3_nt: TGTGCCAGCAGTCTCGGACAGGGCGGAAATCAGCCCCAGCATTTT; cdr3_aa: CASSLGQGGNQPQHF
d_call: -; j_call: TRBJ2-7; clone_size: -; v_call: TRBV28; cdr3_nt: TGTGCCAGCAGTTTCTATTCCTCATACGAGCAGTACTTC; cdr3_aa: CASSFYSSYEQYF
d_call: -; j_call: TRBJ1-2; clone_size: -; v_call: TRBV27; cdr3_nt: TGTGCCAGCAGTATTTCGATGGCCACCTATGGCTACACCTTC; cdr3_aa: CASSISMATYGYTF
d_call: TRBD2; j_call: TRBJ2-5; clone_size: -; v_call: TRBV7-2; cdr3_nt: TGTGCCAGCAGTTGGACTAGCGGGAGAGAAGAGACCCAGTACTTC; cdr3_aa: CASSWTSGREETQYF
d_call: TRBD1; j_call: TRBJ2-7; clone_size: -; v_call: TRBV19; cdr3_nt: TGTGCCAGTAGTATATCTGGGACAGGGTTCTACGAGCAGTACTTC; cdr3_aa: CASSISGTGFYEQYF
d_call: TRBD1; j_call: TRBJ1-2; clone_size: -; v_call: TRBV7-9; cdr3_nt: TGTGCCAGCAGCTCTCAGGGGGAGGACTATGGCTACACCTTC; cdr3_aa: CASSSQGEDYGYTF
d_call: -; j_call: TRBJ1-4; clone_size: -; v_call: TRBV5-6; cdr3_nt: TGTGCCAGCAGCCAAGAGGCGGAGTTTTTT; cdr3_aa: CASSQEAEFF
d_call: TRBD1; j_call: TRBJ2-2; clone_size: -; v_call: TRBV2; cdr3_nt: TGTGCCAGCAGTGAGGTGGGGACAGAAAACACCGGGGAGCTGTTTTTT; cdr3_aa: CASSEVGTENTGELFF
d_call: -; j_call: TRBJ1-6; clone_size: once; v_call: TRBV30; cdr3_nt: TGTGCCGGGAATGGGGCACAAAATAATTCACCCCTCCACTTT; cdr3_aa: CAGNGAQNNSPLHF
d_call: TRBD1; j_call: TRBJ1-1; clone_size: -; v_call: TRBV28; cdr3_nt: TGTGCCAGCAGTCCCCCGGGACAGGTGAACACTGAAGCTTTCTTT; cdr3_aa: CASSPPGQVNTEAFF
d_call: TRBD2; j_call: TRBJ2-3; clone_size: -; v_call: TRBV6-5; cdr3_nt: TGTGCCAGCAGTCTAGCGGCCACAGATACGCAGTATTTT; cdr3_aa: CASSLAATDTQYF
d_call: TRBD2; j_call: TRBJ2-3; clone_size: -; v_call: TRBV15; cdr3_nt: TGTGCCACCAGCAGAGAGGTAGCGGGAGGCAGAGATACGCAGTATTTT; cdr3_aa: CATSREVAGGRDTQYF
d_call: -; j_call: TRBJ2-7; clone_size: -; v_call: TRBV30; cdr3_nt: TGTGCCTGGTCTGGACAAAGGCCTTACGAGCAGTACTTC; cdr3_aa: CAWSGQRPYEQYF
d_call: -; j_call: TRBJ2-6; clone_size: -; v_call: TRBV6-5; cdr3_nt: TGTGCCAGCAGTTACTCCAGGGTACGCGGGGCCAACGTCCTGACTTTC; cdr3_aa: CASSYSRVRGANVLTF
d_call: -; j_call: TRBJ2-7; clone_size: -; v_call: TRBV6-5; cdr3_nt: TGTGCCAGCAGAGGAGGGGGGGGCGAGCAGTACTTC; cdr3_aa: CASRGGGGEQYF
d_call: -; j_call: TRBJ2-5; clone_size: few; v_call: TRBV30; cdr3_nt: TGTGCCTGGACCGGCCGCCCTAGGCAAGAGACCCAGTACTTC; cdr3_aa: CAWTGRPRQETQYF
d_call: -; j_call: TRBJ1-5; clone_size: -; v_call: TRBV19; cdr3_nt: TGTGCCAGTAGTATCGATGAGGGGGGGCTGAGCAATCAGCCCCAGCATTTT; cdr3_aa: CASSIDEGGLSNQPQHF
d_call: -; j_call: TRBJ1-1; clone_size: few; v_call: TRBV2; cdr3_nt: TGTGCCAGCAGAAGACAGCTTCAGGGCACTGAAGCTTTCTTT; cdr3_aa: CASRRQLQGTEAFF
d_call: -; j_call: TRBJ2-2; clone_size: once; v_call: TRBV7-3; cdr3_nt: TGTGCCAGCAGCACGGGCACCGGGGAGCTGTTTTTT; cdr3_aa: CASSTGTGELFF
d_call: -; j_call: TRBJ1-1; clone_size: -; v_call: TRBV2; cdr3_nt: TGTGCCAGCAGTTTGAGCCAGGGCGGTCTGAGCACTGAAGCTTTCTTT; cdr3_aa: CASSLSQGGLSTEAFF
d_call: -; j_call: TRBJ2-1; clone_size: -; v_call: TRBV6-5; cdr3_nt: TGTGCCAGCAGTTACGGCCTAGTTTCCTACAATGAGCAGTTCTTC; cdr3_aa: CASSYGLVSYNEQFF
d_call: -; j_call: TRBJ2-3; clone_size: -; v_call: TRBV27; cdr3_nt: TGTGCCAGCAGTTTGAGGAGTAGCACAGATACGCAGTATTTT; cdr3_aa: CASSLRSSTDTQYF
d_call: -; j_call: TRBJ1-5; clone_size: few; v_call: TRBV2; cdr3_nt: TGTGCCAGCAGCCCGATCAAGACGGAGTTCCAGCCCCAGCATTTT; cdr3_aa: CASSPIKTEFQPQHF
d_call: -; j_call: TRBJ2-7; clone_size: -; v_call: TRBV28; cdr3_nt: TGTGCCAGTGGGGACTCGTCCTACGAGCAGTACTTC; cdr3_aa: CASGDSSYEQYF